These T cell receptor beta chains were read from a single sample in a study of T-cell memory formation after mild COVID-19. TCRdb analysed the 5' RACE reads with MiXCR anew, one entry per CDR3 protein. The sample carries roughly 350,000 distinct CDR3 sequences, 12% to 15% recorded once. The sequenced material came from PBMCs or a T cell subset sorted from them (not recorded which). The receptors originated from a young man who had mild COVID-19 (a few samples of this study predate the infection). Cell type and time point are not known. CDR3s include the opening cysteine and the closing phenylalanine or tryptophan. A D gene is named only where the DNA matches it firmly. Size values are once, few and many counts, or a class for expanded clones, and some rows have none.

size	V	J	D	CDR3	DNA
few	TRBV7-3	TRBJ2-4	TRBD1	CASSQDRGVDNIQYF	TGTGCCAGCAGCCAGGACAGGGGGGTCGACAACATTCAGTACTTC
-	TRBV12-3/TRBV12-4	TRBJ2-3	-	CASTAASRSGAQYF	TGTGCCAGCACCGCGGCTAGCAGGTCCGGCGCGCAGTATTTT
-	TRBV28	TRBJ2-1	-	CASQRGGALEQFF	TGTGCCAGCCAGAGGGGGGGCGCGTTGGAGCAGTTCTTC
few	TRBV7-8	TRBJ2-2	-	CASSLVGGADTGELFF	TGTGCCAGCAGCTTGGTTGGGGGAGCGGACACCGGGGAGCTGTTTTTT
-	TRBV19	TRBJ1-1	-	CASSIGQANTEAFF	TGTGCCAGTAGTATAGGGCAGGCGAACACTGAAGCTTTCTTT
-	TRBV6-2/TRBV6-3	TRBJ2-1	-	CASSAFFQAGKGNEQFF	TGTGCCAGCAGTGCGTTTTTCCAGGCCGGTAAGGGGAATGAGCAGTTCTTC
many	TRBV7-2	TRBJ2-5	-	CASSLYVDYQETQYF	TGTGCCAGCAGCCTCTATGTAGACTACCAAGAGACCCAGTACTTC
few	TRBV20-1	TRBJ1-2	TRBD1	CSARQTGEKIGYTF	TGCAGTGCCCGGCAGACAGGGGAGAAAATTGGCTACACCTTC
many	TRBV4-3	TRBJ2-5	TRBD2	CASSRYPSGLAGEETQYF	TGCGCCAGCAGCCGATACCCTTCGGGACTAGCGGGGGAAGAGACCCAGTACTTC
-	TRBV15	TRBJ1-5	-	CATSRRTGPDQPQHF	TGTGCCACCAGCAGACGGACCGGTCCCGATCAGCCCCAGCATTTT
many	TRBV12-3/TRBV12-4	TRBJ2-1	-	CASSFETNSYNEQFF	TGTGCCAGCAGTTTTGAGACTAACTCCTACAATGAGCAGTTCTTC
few	TRBV19	TRBJ2-5	TRBD1	CASSDRVVETQYF	TGTGCCAGTAGCGACAGGGTTGTCGAGACCCAGTACTTC
-	TRBV4-1	TRBJ2-3	-	CASSQRLSGEDTQYF	TGCGCCAGCAGCCAACGACTGAGTGGTGAAGATACGCAGTATTTT
-	TRBV7-8	TRBJ1-2	-	CASSLAGGWTSTNYGYTF	TGTGCCAGCAGCTTAGCGGGGGGATGGACATCAACCAACTATGGCTACACCTTC
few	TRBV7-2	TRBJ2-1	TRBD1	CASSLVQGAYNEQFF	TGTGCCAGCAGCTTAGTACAGGGGGCTTACAATGAGCAGTTCTTC
-	TRBV7-8	TRBJ1-6	-	CASSFSGQRSPLHF	TGTGCCAGCAGCTTCAGTGGGCAACGCTCACCCCTCCACTTT
-	TRBV5-1	TRBJ2-5	-	CASGGKTQYF	TGCGCCAGCGGTGGTAAGACCCAGTACTTC
few	TRBV4-1	TRBJ1-1	-	CASSQGDSNTEAFF	TGCGCCAGCAGCCAAGGGGATTCAAACACTGAAGCTTTCTTT
-	TRBV7-2	TRBJ2-2	-	CASSLFGGRAGELFF	TGTGCCAGCAGCTTATTCGGGGGGCGCGCCGGGGAGCTGTTTTTT
many	TRBV28	TRBJ2-1	TRBD1	CASSLPGQGFYEQFF	TGTGCCAGCAGTTTACCGGGACAGGGATTCTATGAGCAGTTCTTC
-	TRBV6-6	TRBJ2-2	-	CASSRGWDTGELFF	TGTGCCAGCAGCCGCGGGTGGGACACCGGGGAGCTGTTTTTT
few	TRBV30	TRBJ2-1	TRBD2	CAWSVGLAGINEQFF	TGTGCCTGGAGTGTTGGACTAGCGGGGATAAATGAGCAGTTCTTC
-	TRBV15	TRBJ1-6	-	CATSRVGPRLSPLHF	TGTGCCACCAGCAGAGTTGGGCCCCGACTTTCACCCCTCCACTTT